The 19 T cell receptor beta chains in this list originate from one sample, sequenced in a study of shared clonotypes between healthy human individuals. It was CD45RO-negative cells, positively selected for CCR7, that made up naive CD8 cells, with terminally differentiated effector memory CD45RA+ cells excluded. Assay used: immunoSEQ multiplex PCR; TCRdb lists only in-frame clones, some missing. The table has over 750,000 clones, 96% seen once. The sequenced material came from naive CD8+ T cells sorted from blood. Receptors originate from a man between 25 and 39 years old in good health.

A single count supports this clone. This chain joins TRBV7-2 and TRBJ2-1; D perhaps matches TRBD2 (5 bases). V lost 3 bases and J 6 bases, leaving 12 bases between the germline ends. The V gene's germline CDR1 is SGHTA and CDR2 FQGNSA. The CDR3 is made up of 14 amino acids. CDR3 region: CASSFEGNSNEQFF. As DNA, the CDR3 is TGTGCCAGCAGCTTTGAGGGAAACTCCAATGAGCAGTTCTTC.

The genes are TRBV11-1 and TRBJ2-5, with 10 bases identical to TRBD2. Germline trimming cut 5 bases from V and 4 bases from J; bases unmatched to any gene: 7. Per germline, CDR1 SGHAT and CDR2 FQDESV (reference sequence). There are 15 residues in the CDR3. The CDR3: CASSQREGPRETQYF. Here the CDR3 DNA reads TGTGCCAGCAGCCAGCGGGAGGGCCCTCGAGAGACCCAGTACTTC.

The DNA for the CDR3 is TGTGCCACCAGCAGAGACAGGGCCACGAACACTGAAGCTTTCTTT. As protein: CATSRDRATNTEAFF. The rearrangement links TRBV15 to TRBJ1-1; the D gene is possibly TRBD1 (5 bases). CDR1 and CDR2 from the germline V gene are LNHNV and YYDKDF (reference sequence). The germline V and J ends were trimmed by 0 bases and 1 base, with 9 bases remaining between them. The CDR3 totals 15 residues.

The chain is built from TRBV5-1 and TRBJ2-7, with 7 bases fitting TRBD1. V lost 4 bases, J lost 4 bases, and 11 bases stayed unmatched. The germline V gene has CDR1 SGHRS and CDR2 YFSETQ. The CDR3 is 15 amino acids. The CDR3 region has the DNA TGCGCCAGCAGCGGAAGACAGGGATTGCCGTACGAGCAGTACTTC. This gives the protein CASSGRQGLPYEQYF.

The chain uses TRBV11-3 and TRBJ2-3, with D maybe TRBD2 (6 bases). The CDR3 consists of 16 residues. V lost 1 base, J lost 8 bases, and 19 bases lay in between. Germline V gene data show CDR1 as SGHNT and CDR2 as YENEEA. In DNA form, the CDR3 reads TGTGCCAGCAGCTTAGTGGGGTGGAGGGGTAGTGTTACGCAGTATTTT. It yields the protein CASSLVGWRGSVTQYF. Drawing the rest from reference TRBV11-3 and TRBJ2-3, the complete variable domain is EAGVVQSPRYKIIEKKQPVAFWCNPISGHNTLYWYLQNLGQGPELLIRYENEEAVDDSQLPKDRFSAERLKGVDSTLKIQPAELGDSAVYLCASSLVGWRGSVTQYFGPGTRLTVL.

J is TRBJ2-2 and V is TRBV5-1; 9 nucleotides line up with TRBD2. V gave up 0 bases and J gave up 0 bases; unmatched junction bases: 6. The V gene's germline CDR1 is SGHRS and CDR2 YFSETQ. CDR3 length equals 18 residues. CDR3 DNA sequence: TGCGCCAGCAGCTTGGGTCTAGCGGGGTATACGAACACCGGGGAGCTGTTTTTT. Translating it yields CASSLGLAGYTNTGELFF.

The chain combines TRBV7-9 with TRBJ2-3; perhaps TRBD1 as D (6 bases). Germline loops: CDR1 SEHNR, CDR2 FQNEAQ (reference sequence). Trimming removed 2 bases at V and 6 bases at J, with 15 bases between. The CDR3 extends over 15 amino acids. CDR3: CASSLLGYRDDTQYF. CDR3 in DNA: TGTGCCAGCAGCTTACTCGGGTACAGGGATGATACGCAGTATTTT.

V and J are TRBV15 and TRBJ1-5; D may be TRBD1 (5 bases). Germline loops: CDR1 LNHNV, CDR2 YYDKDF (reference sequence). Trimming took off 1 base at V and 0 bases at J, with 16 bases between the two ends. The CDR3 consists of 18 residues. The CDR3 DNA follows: TGTGCCACCAGCAGAGGTATACAGGTGAAGGATAGCAATCAGCCCCAGCATTTT. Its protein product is CATSRGIQVKDSNQPQHF.

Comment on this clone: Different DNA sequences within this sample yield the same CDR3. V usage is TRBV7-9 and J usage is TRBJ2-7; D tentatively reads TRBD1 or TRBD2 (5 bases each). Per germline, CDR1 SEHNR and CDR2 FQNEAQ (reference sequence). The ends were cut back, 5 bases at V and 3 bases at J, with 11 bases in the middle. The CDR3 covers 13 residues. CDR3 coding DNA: TGTGCCAGCAGCGCACGGGACCGCTACGAGCAGTACTTC. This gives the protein CASSARDRYEQYF.

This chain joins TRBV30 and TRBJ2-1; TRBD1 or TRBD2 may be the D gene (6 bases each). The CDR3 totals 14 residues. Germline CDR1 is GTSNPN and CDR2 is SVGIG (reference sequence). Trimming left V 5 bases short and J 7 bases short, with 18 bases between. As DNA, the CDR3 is TGTGCCTGGGAGGAGGGGGGATTCCCAAATGAGCAGTTCTTC. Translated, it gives CAWEEGGFPNEQFF.

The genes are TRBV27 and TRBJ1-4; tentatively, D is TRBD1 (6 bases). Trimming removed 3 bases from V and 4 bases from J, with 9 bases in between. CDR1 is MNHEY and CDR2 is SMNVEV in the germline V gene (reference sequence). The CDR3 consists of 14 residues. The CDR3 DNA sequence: TGTGCCAGCAGTTTTACAGGGAATAATGAAAAACTGTTTTTT. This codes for CASSFTGNNEKLFF.

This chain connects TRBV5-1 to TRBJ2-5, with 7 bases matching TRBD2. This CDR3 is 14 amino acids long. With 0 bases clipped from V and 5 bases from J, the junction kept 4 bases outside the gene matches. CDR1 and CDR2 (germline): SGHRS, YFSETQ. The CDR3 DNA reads TGCGCCAGCAGCTTGGATACGGGAGGCGAGACCCAGTACTTC. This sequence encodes CASSLDTGGETQYF.

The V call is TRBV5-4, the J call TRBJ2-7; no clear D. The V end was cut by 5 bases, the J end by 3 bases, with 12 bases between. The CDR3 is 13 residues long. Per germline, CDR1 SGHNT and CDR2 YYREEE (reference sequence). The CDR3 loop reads CASRNRTHYEQYF. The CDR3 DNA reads TGTGCCAGCAGGAACCGGACGCACTACGAGCAGTACTTC.

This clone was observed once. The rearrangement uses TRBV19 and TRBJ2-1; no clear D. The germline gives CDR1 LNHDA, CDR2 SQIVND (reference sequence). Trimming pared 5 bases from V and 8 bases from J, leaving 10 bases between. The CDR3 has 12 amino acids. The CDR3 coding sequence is TGTGCCAGTAGTGGTGGTTGGTATGAGCAGTTCTTC. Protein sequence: CASSGGWYEQFF.

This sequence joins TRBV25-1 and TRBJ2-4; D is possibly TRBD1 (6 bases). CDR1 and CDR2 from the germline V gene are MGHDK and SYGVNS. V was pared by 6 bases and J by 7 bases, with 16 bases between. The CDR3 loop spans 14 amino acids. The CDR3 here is CASSPPGQGNIQYF. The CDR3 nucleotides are TGTGCCAGCAGCCCCCCAGGTCAGGGGAACATTCAGTACTTC.

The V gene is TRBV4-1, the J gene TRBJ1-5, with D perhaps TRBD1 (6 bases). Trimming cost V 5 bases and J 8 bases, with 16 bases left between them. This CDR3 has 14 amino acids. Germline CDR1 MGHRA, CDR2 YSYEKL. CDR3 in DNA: TGCGCCAGCAGCGCCCAGGGGACTTGGGAGCCCCAGCATTTT. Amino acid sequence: CASSAQGTWEPQHF.

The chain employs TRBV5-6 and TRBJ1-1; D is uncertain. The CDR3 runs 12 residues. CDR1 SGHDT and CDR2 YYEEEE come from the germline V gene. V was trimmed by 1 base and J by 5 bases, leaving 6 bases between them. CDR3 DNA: TGTGCCAGCAGCTTGTGGGAGACTGAAGCTTTCTTT. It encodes CASSLWETEAFF.

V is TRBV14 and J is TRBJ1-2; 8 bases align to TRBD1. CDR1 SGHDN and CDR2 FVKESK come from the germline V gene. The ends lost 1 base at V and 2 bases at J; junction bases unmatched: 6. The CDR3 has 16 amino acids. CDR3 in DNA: TGTGCCAGCAGCCAAGTTGGGACAGGCGGAAACTATGGCTACACCTTC. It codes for CASSQVGTGGNYGYTF.

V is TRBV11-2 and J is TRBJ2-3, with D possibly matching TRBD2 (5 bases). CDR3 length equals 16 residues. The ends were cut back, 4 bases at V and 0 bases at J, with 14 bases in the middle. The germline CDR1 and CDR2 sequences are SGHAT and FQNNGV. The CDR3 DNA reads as TGTGCCAGCAGCTCCGCGCCCGGGGTTAGCACAGATACGCAGTATTTT. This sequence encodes CASSSAPGVSTDTQYF.